This T cell receptor beta chain was obtained from a study of blood T cell repertoires in COVID-19 (dated by TCRdb to between 2020 and 2021). At the level of the whole study: The collaborator samples originated in the United States, Italy and Spain and spanned the acute and convalescent phases of COVID-19. Samples came from the ongoing ImmuneRACE study (first 160 participants) plus 1,254 subjects from 6 global collaborators. Where available, HLA class I and class II types were taken from metadata supplied by the sample provider and were not determined by assay-based typing. The prospective study material was composed of cDNA or gDNA derived from T cells, B-cell-depleted T cells, or PBMCs. Deeply sampled blood TCRbeta repertoires from subjects exposed to, actively infected with, or recovered from COVID-19 were included in the dataset. The repertoires were released in a freely available public database meant as a resource for research on the immune response to SARS-CoV-2. The sample metadata nearly always contained a de-identified subject ID, COVID-19 status, age in years and sex. Results the study describes overall, beyond this receptor: Clinical and demographic metadata were provided uncurated, with the amount varying by source and participant.

Unmatched junction bases come to 7, with V trimmed by 6 bases and J by 3 bases. CDR1 and CDR2 are read off the germline V gene (reference sequence) as LNHDA and SQIVND. The CDR3 contains 14 residues, cysteine and phenylalanine counted. CDR3 DNA only is kept here, 42 bases in frame from base 1. A remark on this clone: Its target antigen remains unknown. One base away there is no much larger clone; base qualities are not given.

The collaborating institutions used their own protocols to collect whole blood in K2EDTA tubes. For TCRbeta analysis, collaborators shipped samples in one of three forms: frozen whole blood, isolated PBMCs, or DNA extracted from either of those sample types. TCRbeta CDR3 regions were amplified from genomic DNA by means of the immunoSEQ Assay, a bias-controlled multiplex PCR. The paper's data handling went like this. Within the assay, amplification of reference gene primers was used to estimate how many nucleated cells each sample contained. Sequence reads were collapsed and filtered to measure the absolute abundance of every unique TCRbeta CDR3 rearrangement. For each sample, productive Simpson clonality was calculated as the square root of Simpson's diversity index over productive rearrangements. TCRdb carries this immuneACCESS record with in-frame sequences only. Its versions omit some clonotypes, under half of them owing to an unresolved V gene in the studies checked, with the rest unexplained. From that table come the V and J calls and clone size; the DNA was used to work out D and trimming. For this sample the table gives about 220,000 clones, of which about four fifths were detected only once. About 8.9% of the sample belongs to the ten largest clones.

The chain links TRBV19 with TRBJ2-7, with 8 junctional bases fitting TRBD2. The sequencing input was peripheral blood. The TCR was taken from a woman aged 45-60 years with acute or convalescent COVID-19. The DNA reads as follows: TGTGCCAGTAGAGTCCCCGGGACTAGCTACGAGCAGTACTTC. It translates as CASRVPGTSYEQYF.